Each of the 17 T cell receptor beta chains below was sequenced from the same sample in a study of cytomegalovirus exposure and HLA in healthy donors. It was with 60 Vbeta and 13 Jbeta primers that the PCR ran. Data came from immunoSEQ multiplex PCR; TCRdb stores just in-frame clones and leaves some out. The table lists 65,000 to 100,000 clones, roughly 77% of them singletons. The source material was PBMCs. These receptors were collected from a woman in her 40s in good health and CMV-seropositive.

CDR3 DNA sequence: TGCAGCGTTGAAGTTGGGACAGGGTACAGCACAGATACGCAGTATTTT. This gives the protein CSVEVGTGYSTDTQYF. J is TRBJ2-3 and V is TRBV29-1; 9 bases align to TRBD1. Trimming removed 1 base from V and 0 bases from J; junction bases left unmatched: 5. The CDR3 is made up of 16 amino acids. The V gene's germline CDR1 is SQVTM and CDR2 ANQGSEA.

The genes are TRBV2 and TRBJ1-5; D may be TRBD1 (6 bases). Germline CDR1 is SNHLY and CDR2 is FYNNEI. Trimming shortened V by 5 bases and J by 0 bases, and 17 bases separated the two germline ends. This CDR3 spans 17 amino acids. The CDR3 loop reads CASSIRTAGPSNQPQHF. The CDR3, as DNA: TGTGCCAGCAGTATAAGGACAGCGGGGCCTAGCAATCAGCCCCAGCATTTT.

The table lists this clone with a count of one. V usage is TRBV7-2 and J usage is TRBJ2-7; D is perhaps TRBD1 (6 bases). The CDR3 has 13 residues. Germline lookup yields CDR1 SGHTA and CDR2 FQGNSA. V lost 1 base to trimming and J lost 6 bases, with 10 bases between them. The CDR3 DNA reads TGTGCCAGCAGCTTAGATAGGGGGAGCGAGCAGTACTTC. Amino acids: CASSLDRGSEQYF.

V and J are TRBV5-4 and TRBJ2-2; no clear D gene. The V gene lost 0 bases and the J gene lost 3 bases, with 9 bases spanning the gap. The CDR3 spans 15 residues. Germline-derived CDR1 and CDR2 are SGHNT and YYREEE (reference sequence). CDR3 loop: CASSLANRDTGELFF. DNA for the CDR3: TGTGCCAGCAGCTTGGCCAACAGAGACACCGGGGAGCTGTTTTTT.

The rearrangement uses TRBV6-1 and TRBJ2-4, with TRBD1 identical over 7 bases. Germline-derived CDR1 and CDR2 are MNHNS and SASEGT. The CDR3 has 14 amino acids. Trimming at V came to 4 bases and at J to 11 bases, leaving 11 bases not matched to a gene. For the CDR3, the DNA is TGTGCCAGCAGTGGGGATATATGGGGACAGTTTCAGTACTTC. Translated, it gives CASSGDIWGQFQYF.

The rearrangement joins TRBV28 to TRBJ2-7, with D possibly TRBD1 on 6 matching bases. V was shortened by 6 bases and J by 1 base, with 22 bases between the two germline ends. The germline V gene has CDR1 MDHEN and CDR2 SYDVKM. The CDR3 covers 17 residues. The CDR3 bases are TGTGCCAGCAGGTCCTCTAACAGGGCGCAATTTTCCTACGAGCAGTACTTC. Translated, it gives CASRSSNRAQFSYEQYF. The full variable domain, with the rest looked up from reference TRBV28 and TRBJ2-7, is DVKVTQSSRYLVKRTGEKVFLECVQDMDHENMFWYRQDPGLGLRLIYFSYDVKMKEKGDIPEGYSVSREKKERFSLILESASTNQTSMYLCASRSSNRAQFSYEQYFGPGTRLTVT.

The chain is built from TRBV30 and TRBJ1-4; 7 bases are shared with TRBD1. V was clipped by 3 bases and J by 7 bases; unmatched bases: 11. CDR1 and CDR2 (germline): GTSNPN, SVGIG (reference sequence). This CDR3 has 15 amino acids. The CDR3 protein is CAWSGTDAAGEKLFF. The CDR3 DNA sequence: TGTGCCTGGAGCGGGACAGACGCAGCGGGTGAAAAACTGTTTTTT. Full variable domain (outside the CDR3, taken from reference TRBV30 and TRBJ1-4): SQTIHQWPATLVQPVGSPLSLECTVEGTSNPNLYWYRQAAGRGLQLLFYSVGIGQISSEVPQNLSASRPQDRQFILSSKKLLLSDSGFYLCAWSGTDAAGEKLFFGSGTQLSVL.

This chain uses TRBV18 with TRBJ2-7; 7 positions agree with TRBD1. This CDR3 region has 17 residues. Looked up from germline, CDR1 is KGHSH and CDR2 is LQKENI. V dropped 3 bases and J dropped 0; count of bases not matched to a gene: 11. CDR3 coding DNA: TGTGCCAGCTCACCTTCAGACAGGGCACTCCTCTCCTACGAGCAGTACTTC. Its translation: CASSPSDRALLSYEQYF.

The chain joins TRBV5-1 to TRBJ2-5; 11 bases are a match to TRBD1. V was clipped by 0 bases and J by 5 bases; unmatched bases: 6. CDR1 and CDR2 (germline): SGHRS, YFSETQ. This CDR3 is 16 amino acids long. CDR3 amino acids: CASSLARTGGDETQYF. CDR3 DNA: TGCGCCAGCAGCTTGGCGAGGACAGGGGGCGATGAGACCCAGTACTTC.

V gene TRBV6-5 combines with J gene TRBJ2-2, with D perhaps matching TRBD1 (6 bases). Trimming cost V 6 bases and J 2 bases, with 10 bases left between them. In germline, CDR1 is MNHEY, CDR2 SVGAGI. CDR3 length: 14 residues. CDR3 nucleotide sequence: TGTGCCAGCAGCCCAGGGGTTAACACCGGGGAGCTGTTTTTT. Protein sequence: CASSPGVNTGELFF.

The chain employs TRBV5-6 and TRBJ1-4; TRBD1 might be the D (6 bases). This CDR3 is 15 amino acids long. Germline values: CDR1 SGHDT, CDR2 YYEEEE. V was pared by 3 bases and J by 4 bases, with 13 bases between. The CDR3 region is CASSSAGTSNEKLFF. The CDR3 DNA sequence: TGTGCCAGCAGCTCGGCTGGGACAAGTAATGAAAAACTGTTTTTT.

This rearrangement joins TRBV27 to TRBJ2-4; the match to TRBD2 covers 7 bases. The CDR3 runs 15 residues. Germline V gives CDR1 MNHEY, CDR2 SMNVEV (reference sequence). V trimming: 9 bases; J trimming: 9 bases; junction bases outside the gene matches: 17. The CDR3 region is CASPTLAEEKGIQYF. CDR3 bases: TGTGCCAGTCCAACCCTAGCGGAGGAAAAAGGCATTCAGTACTTC.

This chain connects TRBV5-1 to TRBJ2-5, with 10 bases fitting TRBD1. The germline gives CDR1 SGHRS, CDR2 YFSETQ. The CDR3 extends over 18 amino acids. With V trimmed by 0 bases and J by 4 bases, 12 bases remained unmatched. The CDR3 sequence is CASSLGPVTGGIGETQYF. CDR3 in DNA: TGCGCCAGCAGCTTGGGTCCTGTGACAGGGGGCATAGGAGAGACCCAGTACTTC.

A single count supports this clone. The chain uses TRBV30 and TRBJ2-2; perhaps TRBD1 as D (6 bases). Germline V lookup: CDR1 GTSNPN, CDR2 SVGIG (reference sequence). Trimming pared 7 bases from V and 6 bases from J, leaving 12 bases between. There are 12 residues in the CDR3. As DNA, the CDR3 is TGTGCCTTTACCAGGGGTCCCGGGGAGCTGTTTTTT. It is translated as CAFTRGPGELFF.

The chain links TRBV2 to TRBJ2-3, with a possible D match to TRBD2 (6 bases). The CDR3 is made up of 15 amino acids. Trimming removed 0 bases at V and 0 bases at J, with 7 bases between. CDR1 and CDR2 (germline): SNHLY, FYNNEI. This CDR3 is CASSEAGGSTDTQYF. The DNA of the CDR3 is TGTGCCAGCAGTGAAGCCGGGGGAAGCACAGATACGCAGTATTTT.

The genes are TRBV9 and TRBJ2-7; no reliable D call. Germline lookup yields CDR1 SGDLS and CDR2 YYNGEE. The V end lost 0 bases, the J end lost 0 bases, and 7 bases lay between the germline ends. The CDR3 covers 14 residues. CDR3: CASSVDGDSYEQYF. CDR3 nucleotide sequence: TGTGCCAGCAGCGTAGATGGAGACTCCTACGAGCAGTACTTC.

This clone has just one count. The V gene is TRBV18, the J gene TRBJ1-4; D is unclear. Germline V gene lookup returns CDR1 KGHSH and CDR2 LQKENI. Trimming removed 3 bases from V and 0 bases from J, with 14 bases in between. The CDR3 is 17 amino acids. The CDR3 DNA reads TGTGCCAGCTCACCCCTCAGAAGTACAGCAACTAATGAAAAACTGTTTTTT. This sequence encodes CASSPLRSTATNEKLFF. The whole variable domain, remainder taken from reference TRBV18 and TRBJ1-4, is NAGVMQNPRHLVRRRGQEARLRCSPMKGHSHVYWYRQLPEEGLKFMVYLQKENIIDESGMPKERFSAEFPKEGPSILRIQQVVRGDSAAYFCASSPLRSTATNEKLFFGSGTQLSVL.